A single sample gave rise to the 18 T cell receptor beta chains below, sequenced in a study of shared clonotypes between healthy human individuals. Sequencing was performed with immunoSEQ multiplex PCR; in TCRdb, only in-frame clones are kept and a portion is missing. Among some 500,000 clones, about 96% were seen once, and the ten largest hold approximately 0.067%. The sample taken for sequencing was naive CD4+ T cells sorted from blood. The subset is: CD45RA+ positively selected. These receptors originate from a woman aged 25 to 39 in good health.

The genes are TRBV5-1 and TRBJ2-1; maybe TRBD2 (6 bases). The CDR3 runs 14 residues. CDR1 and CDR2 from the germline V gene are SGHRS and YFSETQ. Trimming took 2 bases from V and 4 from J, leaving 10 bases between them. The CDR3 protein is CASSFGSGYNEQFF. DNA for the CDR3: TGCGCCAGCAGCTTCGGTAGCGGTTACAATGAGCAGTTCTTC.

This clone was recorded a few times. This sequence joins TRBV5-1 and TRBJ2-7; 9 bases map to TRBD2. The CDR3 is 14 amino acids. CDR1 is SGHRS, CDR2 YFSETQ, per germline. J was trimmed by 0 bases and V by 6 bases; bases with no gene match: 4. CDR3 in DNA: TGCGCCAGCACCCCGACTAGCGGCTCCTACGAGCAGTACTTC. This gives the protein CASTPTSGSYEQYF. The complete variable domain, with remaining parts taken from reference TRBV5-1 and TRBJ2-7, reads KAGVTQTPRYLIKTRGQQVTLSCSPISGHRSVSWYQQTPGQGLQFLFEYFSETQRNKGNFPGRFSGRQFSNSRSEMNVSTLELGDSALYLCASTPTSGSYEQYFGPGTRLTVT.

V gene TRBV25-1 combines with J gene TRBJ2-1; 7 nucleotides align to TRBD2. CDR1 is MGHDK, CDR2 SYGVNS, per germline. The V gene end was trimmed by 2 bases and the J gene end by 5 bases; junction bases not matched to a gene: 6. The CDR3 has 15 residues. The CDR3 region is CASSEVAGLHNEQFF. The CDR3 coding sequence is TGTGCCAGCAGTGAAGTAGCGGGCCTGCACAATGAGCAGTTCTTC. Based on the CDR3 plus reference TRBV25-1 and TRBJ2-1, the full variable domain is EADIYQTPRYLVIGTGKKITLECSQTMGHDKMYWYQQDPGMELHLIHYSYGVNSTEKGDLSSESTVSRIRTEHFPLTLESARPSHTSQYLCASSEVAGLHNEQFFGPGTRLTVL.

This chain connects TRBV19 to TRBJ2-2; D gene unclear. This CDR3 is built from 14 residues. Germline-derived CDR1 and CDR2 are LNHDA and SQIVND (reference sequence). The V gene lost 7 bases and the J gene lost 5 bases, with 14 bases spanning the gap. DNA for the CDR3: TGTGCCAGTAAGGTCCCTGTAGGTACCGGGGAGCTGTTTTTT. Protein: CASKVPVGTGELFF.

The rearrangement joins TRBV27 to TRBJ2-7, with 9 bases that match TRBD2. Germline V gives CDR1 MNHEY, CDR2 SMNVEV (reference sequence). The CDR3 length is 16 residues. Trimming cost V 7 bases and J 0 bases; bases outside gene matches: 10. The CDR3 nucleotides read TGTGCCAGCATCTATAGCGGGAGAAAAGTCTCCTACGAGCAGTACTTC. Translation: CASIYSGRKVSYEQYF.

CDR3 region: CAWRGLGAGEAFF. CDR3 nucleotide sequence: TGTGCCTGGAGGGGGTTAGGGGCTGGTGAAGCTTTCTTT. The J gene is TRBJ1-1, the V gene TRBV30; tentatively, D is TRBD1 (5 bases). Germline V gene sequence: CDR1 GTSNPN, CDR2 SVGIG (reference sequence). V was trimmed by 3 bases and J by 7 bases, leaving 15 bases between them. The CDR3 spans 13 residues.

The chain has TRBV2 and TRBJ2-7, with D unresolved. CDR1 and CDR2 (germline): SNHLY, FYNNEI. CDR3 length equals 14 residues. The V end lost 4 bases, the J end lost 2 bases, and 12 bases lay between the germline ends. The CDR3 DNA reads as TGTGCCAGCAGTGGTCCAAGGATAACCTACGAGCAGTACTTC. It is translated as CASSGPRITYEQYF.

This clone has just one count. This chain's CDR3 is CASSKAGTGFGYTF. The DNA for the CDR3 is TGTGCCAGCAGTAAAGCCGGGACAGGGTTTGGCTACACCTTC. The chain is built from TRBV28 and TRBJ1-2, with TRBD1 matching 9 bases. There are 14 residues in the CDR3. The germline gives CDR1 MDHEN, CDR2 SYDVKM. Trimming took 5 bases from V and 7 from J; bases not matched to a gene: 8.

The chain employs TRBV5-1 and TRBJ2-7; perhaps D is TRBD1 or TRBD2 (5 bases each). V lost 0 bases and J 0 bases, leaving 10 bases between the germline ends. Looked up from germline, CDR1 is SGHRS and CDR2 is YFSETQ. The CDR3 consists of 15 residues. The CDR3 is CASSLGGAPSYEQYF. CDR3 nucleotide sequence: TGCGCCAGCAGCTTGGGAGGGGCGCCCTCCTACGAGCAGTACTTC.

The CDR3, as DNA: TGTGCCAGCAGCTTGTTTGGGGGCACTGAAGCTTTCTTT. Translating it yields CASSLFGGTEAFF. The rearrangement links TRBV5-6 to TRBJ1-1, with D perhaps matching TRBD1 (5 bases). The CDR3 has 13 amino acids. Trimming left V 1 base short and J 4 bases short, with 8 bases between. Germline V CDR1 and CDR2: SGHDT, YYEEEE.

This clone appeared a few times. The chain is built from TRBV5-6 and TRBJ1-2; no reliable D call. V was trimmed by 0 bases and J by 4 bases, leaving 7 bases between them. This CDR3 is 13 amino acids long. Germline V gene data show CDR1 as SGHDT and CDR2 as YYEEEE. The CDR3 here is CASSLDGVYGYTF. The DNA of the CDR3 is TGTGCCAGCAGCTTGGACGGAGTCTATGGCTACACCTTC.

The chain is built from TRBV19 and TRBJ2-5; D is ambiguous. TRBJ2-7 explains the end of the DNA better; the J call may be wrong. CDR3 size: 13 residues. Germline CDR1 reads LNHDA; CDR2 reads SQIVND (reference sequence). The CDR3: CASTKQLSYEQYF. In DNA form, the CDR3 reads TGTGCCAGTACGAAACAGCTGTCCTACGAGCAGTACTTC.

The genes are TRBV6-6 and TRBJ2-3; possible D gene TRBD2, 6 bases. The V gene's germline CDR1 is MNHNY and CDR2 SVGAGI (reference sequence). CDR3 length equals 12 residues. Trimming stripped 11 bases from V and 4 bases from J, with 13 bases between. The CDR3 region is CALSEGADTQYF. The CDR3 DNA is TGTGCCCTCTCGGAGGGCGCAGATACGCAGTATTTT.

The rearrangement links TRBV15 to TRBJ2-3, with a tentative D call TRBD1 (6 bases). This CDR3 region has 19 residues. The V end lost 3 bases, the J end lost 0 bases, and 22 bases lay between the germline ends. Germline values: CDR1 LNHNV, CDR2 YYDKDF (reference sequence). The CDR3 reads CATSSARSVGAGSTDTQYF. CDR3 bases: TGTGCCACCAGCAGCGCCAGAAGCGTGGGGGCCGGGAGCACAGATACGCAGTATTTT.

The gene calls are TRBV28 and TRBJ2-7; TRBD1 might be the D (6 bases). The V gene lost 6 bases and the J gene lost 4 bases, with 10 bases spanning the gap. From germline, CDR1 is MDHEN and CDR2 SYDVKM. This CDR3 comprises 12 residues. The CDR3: CASSKDRYEQYF. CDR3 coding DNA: TGTGCCAGCAGCAAAGACAGGTACGAGCAGTACTTC.

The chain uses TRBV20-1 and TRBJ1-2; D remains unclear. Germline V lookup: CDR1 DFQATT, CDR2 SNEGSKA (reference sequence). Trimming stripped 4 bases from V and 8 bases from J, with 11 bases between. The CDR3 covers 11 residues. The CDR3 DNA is TGCAGTGCTACGGACCATCGGGGCTACACCTTC. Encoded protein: CSATDHRGYTF.

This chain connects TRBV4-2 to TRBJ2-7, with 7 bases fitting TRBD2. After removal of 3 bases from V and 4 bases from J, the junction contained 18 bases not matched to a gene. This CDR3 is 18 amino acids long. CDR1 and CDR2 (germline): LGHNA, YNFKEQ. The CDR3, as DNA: TGTGCCAGCAGCCACGTCCCTGCGGGAGAGCCCCTTTGGTACGAGCAGTACTTC. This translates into CASSHVPAGEPLWYEQYF.

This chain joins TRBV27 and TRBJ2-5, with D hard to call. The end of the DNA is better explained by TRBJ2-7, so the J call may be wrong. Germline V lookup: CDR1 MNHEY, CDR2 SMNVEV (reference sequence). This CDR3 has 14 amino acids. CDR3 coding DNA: TGTGCCAGCAGTCAGCCCCCCAACAACTACGAGCAGTACTTC. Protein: CASSQPPNNYEQYF.